This paragraph reports one TCR beta chain. Its antigen remains unknown. The data stem from a study of neurological immune-mediated disorders. Study-wide results and caveats: Expanded clones shared no CDR3 amino acid sequences across subjects, suggesting private repertoires in all groups. The level of TCR clonal expansion was highest in patients with HTLV-1-associated myelopathy and lowest in multiple sclerosis, where it fell below the level seen in healthy controls.

Synthesis of cDNA was carried out by template-switch 5'RACE. The reaction used 10-nucleotide random UMIs. TCRdb called the 5' RACE reads again in MiXCR, with one record for every CDR3 protein. In the table there are approximately 30,000 distinct CDR3 sequences, about an eighth of which are singletons. Specified time point: technical triplicate 2. Input was some 1 million sorted T cells, either CD4+ or CD8+. This CDR3 comprises 13 residues. With 8 bases removed from V and 5 bases from J, the gap between germline ends came to 16 bases. Germline CDR1 reads LGHNT; CDR2 reads FRNRAP. Material: CD4+ T cells from blood. The chain uses TRBV12-5 and TRBJ2-7; D may be TRBD1 (5 bases). The source is a female donor with HTLV-1-associated myelopathy (HAM/TSP). The CDR3 sequence is CASCPQGSHEQYF. The CDR3, as DNA: TGTGCTAGTTGTCCTCAGGGTTCCCACGAGCAGTACTTC. The full variable domain, rest sourced from reference TRBV12-5 and TRBJ2-7, is DARVTQTPRHKVTEMGQEVTMRCQPILGHNTVFWYRQTMMQGLELLAYFRNRAPLDDSGMPKDRFSAEMPDATLATLKIQPSEPRDSAVYFCASCPQGSHEQYFGPGTRLTVT.